The 24 T cell receptor beta chains given below trace back to one sample, sequenced in a study of tumor-infiltrating lymphocytes in primary liver carcinoma. Starting material of roughly 0.45 ug total RNA yielded TCR beta cDNA via a constant-region primer. Three nested multiplex PCR rounds of slightly modified ARM-PCR generated TCR beta libraries. TRBV1-TRBV30 forward primers paired with a C-beta reverse primer were used in the first two PCR rounds, which ran approximately 10 cycles each. From the multiplex PCR reads, TCRdb called clonotypes with MiXCR, one entry per CDR3 protein. Among 150,000 to 200,000 distinct CDR3 sequences listed, around 60% were seen once. The authors took blood RNA from unsorted whole blood and also extracted germline DNA. Sequencing was carried out using peripheral blood. These receptors were collected from a woman aged 60 to 75 with primary liver carcinoma and hepatitis B virus infection.

Notes on this clonotype: Germline and junction disagree at one end, which may indicate a read error. The chain is built from TRBV11-3 and TRBJ1-1; D not resolved. This CDR3 is 14 amino acids long. CDR1 is SGHNT, CDR2 YENEEA, per germline. CDR3 region: CANSHGRMNTEAFF. CDR3 DNA: TGTGCCAACAGCCACGGACGGATGAACACAGAAGCTTTCTTT.

This clonotype was counted ten times or more. The genes are TRBV6-1 and TRBJ1-3, with D perhaps matching TRBD1 (5 bases). The CDR3 is 17 amino acids. Germline lookup yields CDR1 MNHNS and CDR2 SASEGT. Trimming took 4 bases from V and 1 from J, leaving 17 bases between them. The CDR3 region is CASSVERRGSSGNTIYF. The CDR3 DNA sequence: TGTGCCAGCAGTGTTGAGCGTCGGGGGAGTTCTGGAAACACCATATATTTT.

A remark on this clonotype: One end of the junction does not line up with germline, which may come from a read error. In DNA, the CDR3 is TGTGCCAGCAGCTTAGGGTTCGGCGAGCCTTCCTACAAAGAGCAGTTCTTC. It translates to CASSLGFGEPSYKEQFF. The chain recombines TRBV11-3 with TRBJ2-1; D is unclear. The CDR3 consists of 17 residues. Germline values: CDR1 SGHNT, CDR2 YENEEA. Drawing the rest from reference TRBV11-3 and TRBJ2-1, the complete variable domain is EAGVVQSPRYKIIEKKQPVAFWCNPISGHNTLYWYLQNLGQGPELLIRYENEEAVDDSQLPKDRFSAERLKGVDSTLKIQPAELGDSAVYLCASSLGFGEPSYKEQFFGPGTRLTVL.

Concerning this clonotype itself: The junction departs from the called germline gene at one end, perhaps through a read error. The chain joins TRBV11-1 to TRBJ1-1; D may be TRBD1 (5 bases). The CDR3 covers 16 residues. Germline CDR1 and CDR2: SGHAT and FQDESV (reference sequence). CDR3 coding DNA: TGTGCCAGCAGCCCCAGGGAGAAGGGGATGAACGCCGAAGCTTCCTTT. Translation: CASSPREKGMNAEASF.

Regarding this clonotype: Just one base apart from a much larger clone, this may be a read error. This chain links TRBV29-1 with TRBJ1-2, with 9 bases matching TRBD1. After removal of 7 bases from V and 6 bases from J, the junction contained 15 bases not matched to a gene. There are 15 residues in the CDR3. Per the germline V gene, CDR1 is SQVTM and CDR2 is ANQGSEA. Written as DNA, the CDR3 is TGCAGCGCCGTCGGGACAGGGAGTTTTGTCAATGGCTACACCTTC. This encodes CSAVGTGSFVNGYTF.

This clonotype showed up just a few times. The genes are TRBV5-1 and TRBJ1-3, with a tentative D call TRBD1 (6 bases). V was shortened by 4 bases and J by 2 bases, with 22 bases between the two germline ends. Per the germline V gene, CDR1 is SGHRS and CDR2 is YFSETQ. CDR3 length: 18 residues. The CDR3 sequence is CASSTTGPGLSAGNTIYF. CDR3 nucleotide sequence: TGCGCCAGCAGCACGACAGGACCAGGGCTCAGCGCTGGAAACACCATATATTTT.

This clonotype has a handful of counts. The chain uses TRBV5-4 and TRBJ1-1; the match to TRBD1 covers 7 bases. CDR3 length: 15 amino acids. Germline values: CDR1 SGHNT, CDR2 YYREEE (reference sequence). The V and J ends lost 3 bases and 1 base, in that order; junction bases with no gene match: 6. CDR3 DNA: TGTGCCAGCAGCTGGGACAGTACCCCGAACACTGAAGCTTTCTTT. Translated: CASSWDSTPNTEAFF.

This clonotype was recorded at least ten times. The chain carries TRBV10-3 and TRBJ2-7, with D unresolved. Deletions cut 4 bases from V and 6 bases from J, with 13 bases between. Germline V gives CDR1 ENHRY, CDR2 SYGVKD. The CDR3 covers 13 residues. This chain's CDR3 is CAISAEPPGEQYF. DNA of the CDR3: TGTGCCATCAGTGCTGAACCCCCGGGCGAGCAGTACTTC.

V usage is TRBV6-6 and J usage is TRBJ2-7, with D maybe TRBD1 (6 bases). This CDR3 has 13 amino acids. Germline CDR1 is MNHNY and CDR2 is SVGAGI (reference sequence). Trimming removed 6 bases at V and 2 bases at J, with 11 bases between. CDR3 sequence: CASRFGTTYEQYF. The CDR3 region has the DNA TGTGCCAGCAGGTTCGGGACAACCTACGAGCAGTACTTC.

The rearrangement joins TRBV11-2 to TRBJ1-2; D unclear. Germline V gene sequence: CDR1 SGHAT, CDR2 FQNNGV. Trimming shortened V by 4 bases and J by 7 bases, and 10 bases separated the two germline ends. There are 12 residues in the CDR3. CDR3: CASSSDQSGYTF. The CDR3 region has the DNA TGTGCCAGCAGCTCCGACCAGAGTGGCTACACCTTC.

Regarding this clonotype: A junction boundary mismatches the germline segment, possibly from a read error. The chain joins TRBV4-1 to TRBJ2-5, with 9 positions matching TRBD2. The germline V gene encodes CDR1 MGHRA and CDR2 YSYEKL. This CDR3 is 14 amino acids long. CDR3 amino acids: CANSSQAGGETQYF. In DNA, the CDR3 is TGCGCCAACAGCAGTCAGGCGGGAGGGGAGACCCAGTACTTC.

Worth noting for this clonotype: At one end the junction does not follow the germline gene, possibly because of a read error. The chain links TRBV11-2 to TRBJ2-3, with a possible D match to TRBD1 (6 bases). The germline V gene encodes CDR1 SGHAT and CDR2 FQNNGV. This CDR3 comprises 13 residues. CDR3 nucleotide sequence: TGTGCCAGTAGCTTAGACCGGACAGATACGCAGTTTTTT. This gives the protein CASSLDRTDTQFF.

Remarks on this clonotype: The junction and the germline gene differ at one end; a read error may be behind it. The gene calls are TRBV11-2 and TRBJ2-7; D is unclear. Germline V lookup: CDR1 SGHAT, CDR2 FQNNGV. This CDR3 has 14 amino acids. CDR3 protein: CANSPDFRLGEQYF. As DNA, the CDR3 is TGTGCCAACAGCCCAGATTTCCGTCTGGGCGAGCAATACTTC.

For this clonotype: The junction differs from germline at one of its ends, possibly a read error. This chain links TRBV12-3 or TRBV12-4 with TRBJ2-7; the match to TRBD2 covers 8 bases. The CDR3 length is 15 residues. CDR3 bases: TGTGCGAGCAGTTTAGGAGTCGGGAGGGCCAACGAGCGGTACTTC. It encodes CASSLGVGRANERYF.

Of note for this clonotype: This could be a read error, since a much larger clone is one nucleotide away. V usage is TRBV7-9 and J usage is TRBJ1-1, with D uncertain. Trimming took 5 bases from V and 3 from J, leaving 10 bases between them. Per the germline V gene, CDR1 is SEHNR and CDR2 is FQNEAQ (reference sequence). CDR3 size: 13 residues. The chain's CDR3 is CASSLPGDTEAFF. The CDR3 region has the DNA TGTGCCAGCAGCCTGCCTGGGGACACTGAAGCTTTCTTT.

As for this clonotype: One end of the junction is discordant with germline, which a read error may explain. The chain has TRBV11-2 and TRBJ2-1; 7 bases map to TRBD2. The length of the CDR3 is 16 residues. Per germline, CDR1 SGHAT and CDR2 FQNNGV. CDR3 sequence: CASSRDAGVYYNVQFF. CDR3 coding DNA: TGTGCCAGCAGCCGAGACGCGGGAGTCTACTACAATGTGCAGTTCTTC.

In its sample, this clonotype was seen a few times. The chain has TRBV28 and TRBJ2-5, with 13 positions matching TRBD2. With 5 bases clipped from V and 5 bases from J, the junction kept 2 bases outside the gene matches. This CDR3 has 14 residues. CDR1 is MDHEN and CDR2 is SYDVKM in the germline V gene. The CDR3 loop reads CASSRLAGGETQYF. CDR3 nucleotides: TGTGCCAGCAGTAGACTAGCGGGGGGCGAGACCCAGTACTTC.

This clonotype has more than one count but fewer than ten. J is TRBJ1-1 and V is TRBV5-4, with a possible D match to TRBD1 (6 bases). V lost 3 bases, J lost 1 base, and 7 bases lay in between. Germline CDR1 and CDR2: SGHNT and YYREEE (reference sequence). There are 13 residues in the CDR3. This CDR3 is CASSWGPNTEAFF. CDR3 sequence (DNA): TGTGCCAGCAGCTGGGGGCCGAACACTGAAGCTTTCTTT.

This clonotype was counted only a few times. V usage is TRBV28 and J usage is TRBJ2-2; TRBD1 aligns across 9 bases. This CDR3 contains 15 residues. Germline V gene lookup returns CDR1 MDHEN and CDR2 SYDVKM. The V segment lost 3 bases and the J segment 5 bases; nucleotides outside the gene matches: 4. CDR3 loop: CASSLQGQGTGELFF. CDR3 DNA sequence: TGTGCCAGCAGTTTGCAAGGACAGGGGACCGGGGAGCTGTTTTTT.

This chain joins TRBV15 and TRBJ2-1; D not certain. Per the germline V gene, CDR1 is LNHNV and CDR2 is YYDKDF (reference sequence). CDR3 size: 16 residues. The V end was cut by 1 base, the J end by 5 bases, with 15 bases between. Written as DNA, the CDR3 is TGTGCCACCAGCAGAGGTCGAAACCGGGCCGACAATGAGCAGTTCTTC. Amino acid sequence: CATSRGRNRADNEQFF.

With regard to this clonotype: Mismatch with germline at one junction end may stem from a read error. The chain is built from TRBV11-2 and TRBJ2-1; D uncertain. The CDR3 loop spans 16 amino acids. Germline CDR1 is SGHAT and CDR2 is FQNNGV. CDR3 residues: CASSLGFLVGYNEQFF. The CDR3 DNA reads as TGTGCTAGCAGCTTAGGTTTTCTAGTGGGCTACAATGAGCAGTTCTTC.

Regarding this clonotype: Just one base apart from a much larger clone, this may be a read error. The chain is built from TRBV12-3 or TRBV12-4 and TRBJ2-3; no definite D call. Trimming removed 2 bases at V and 6 bases at J, with 3 bases between. The CDR3 has 11 residues. The DNA of the CDR3 is TGTGCCAGCAGTTTATCGGATACGCAGTATTTT. Its translation is CASSLSDTQYF.

On this clonotype itself: Its ends do not fully match the called genes, so a read error is possible. This sequence joins TRBV28 and TRBJ1-2; 8 bases match TRBD1. CDR1 is MDHEN and CDR2 is SYDVKM in the germline V gene. The CDR3 is 14 residues long. This chain's CDR3 is CASSQWTGFLPTFF. In DNA, the CDR3 is TGTGCCAGCAGTCAATGGACAGGGTTCCTCCCAACCTTCTTC.

The chain is built from TRBV11-2 and TRBJ1-4; TRBD1 aligns across 9 bases. Germline V lookup: CDR1 SGHAT, CDR2 FQNNGV. V shed 7 bases, J shed 8 bases, and the junction held 11 bases outside the gene matches. This CDR3 has 15 amino acids. The CDR3: CASNTLQGAREKLFF. The DNA for the CDR3 is TGTGCCAGCAACACCTTACAGGGGGCACGGGAAAAACTGTTTTTT.